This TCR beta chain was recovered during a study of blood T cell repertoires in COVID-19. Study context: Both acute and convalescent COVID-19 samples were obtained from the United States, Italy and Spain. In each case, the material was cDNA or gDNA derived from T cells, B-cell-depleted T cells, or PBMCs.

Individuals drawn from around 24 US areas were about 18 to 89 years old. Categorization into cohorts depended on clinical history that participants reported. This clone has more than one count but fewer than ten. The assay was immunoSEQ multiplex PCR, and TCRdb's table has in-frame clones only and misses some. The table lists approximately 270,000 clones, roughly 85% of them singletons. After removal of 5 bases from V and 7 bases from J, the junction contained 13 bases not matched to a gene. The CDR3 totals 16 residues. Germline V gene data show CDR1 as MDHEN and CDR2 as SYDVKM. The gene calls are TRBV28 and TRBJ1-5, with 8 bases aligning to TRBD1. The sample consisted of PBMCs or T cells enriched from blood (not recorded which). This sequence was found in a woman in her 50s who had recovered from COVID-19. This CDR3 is CASSPSWQGANQPQHF. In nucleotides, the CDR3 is TGTGCCAGCAGTCCAAGTTGGCAGGGGGCGAACCAGCCCCAGCATTTT.